These T cell receptor beta chains were read from a single sample in a study of blood T cell repertoires in COVID-19. Produced via immunoSEQ multiplex PCR; TCRdb's table is partial and in-frame only. Of around 75,000 clones listed, approximately 90% were seen once; the top ten hold 1.3% to 1.5%. Sequencing was carried out using peripheral blood. The origin of the receptors is a human donor in a cohort sampled during active COVID-19. Each CDR3 is given with its conserved first and last residue.

v_call: TRBV30
cdr3_aa: CACKLGGYGYTF

v_call: TRBV19
cdr3_aa: CASSIPRTGKAGYTF

v_call: TRBV5-1
cdr3_aa: CASSLASGNNEQFF

v_call: TRBV5-4
cdr3_aa: CASSWTVQETQYF

v_call: TRBV29-1
cdr3_aa: CSVSGSPGELFF

v_call: TRBV6-6
cdr3_aa: CASRATGQGFNQPQHF

v_call: TRBV6-5
cdr3_aa: CASRLAGSDEQFF

v_call: TRBV19
cdr3_aa: CASSIASGAEQFF

v_call: TRBV11-2
cdr3_aa: CASSSVDTQYF

v_call: TRBV7-9
cdr3_aa: CASSYQGEGNQPQHF

v_call: TRBV2
cdr3_aa: CASSPQTGEAQETQYF

v_call: TRBV11-3
cdr3_aa: CASSFPGPGIDNEQFF

v_call: TRBV11-2
cdr3_aa: CASSLRAGGETQYF

v_call: TRBV6-5
cdr3_aa: CASSSGRVLDEQFF